These 20 T cell receptor beta chains were all obtained from the same sample, sequenced in a study of shared clonotypes between healthy human individuals. Libraries were prepared by immunoSEQ multiplex PCR; TCRdb keeps only in-frame clonotypes and omits some of them. The sample has 450,000 to 550,000 clones, 79% seen once. Material for sequencing was PBMCs. Receptors were obtained from a middle-aged woman in good health. Some clones in this sample may be carry-over from other donors' samples.

In its sample, this clone was seen once. The CDR3 DNA reads as TGTGCCAGCAGCGTAGAGGGGACTAGCGGACTCCTGTTCCGGCAGTATTTT. This encodes CASSVEGTSGLLFRQYF. This rearrangement joins TRBV9 to TRBJ2-3; TRBD2 agrees at 11 bases. Per germline, CDR1 SGDLS and CDR2 YYNGEE. V shed 0 bases and J 11 bases; nucleotides not matched to a gene: 14. This CDR3 contains 17 residues.

The chain is built from TRBV28 and TRBJ2-7, with TRBD1 matching over 7 bases. J gave up 3 bases and V 9 bases, and 11 bases lay outside the gene matches. This CDR3 is 14 amino acids long. Germline CDR1 reads MDHEN; CDR2 reads SYDVKM. The chain's CDR3 is CASVTGQSFYEQYF. CDR3 sequence (DNA): TGTGCCAGTGTGACGGGACAGTCGTTCTACGAGCAGTACTTC.

This clone was recorded once. The V and J genes are TRBV28 and TRBJ2-1, with 8 positions matching TRBD2. Trimming cost V 7 bases and J 12 bases; bases outside gene matches: 11. Germline assignment: CDR1 MDHEN and CDR2 SYDVKM. The CDR3 consists of 13 residues. Here the CDR3 reads CASKPGLGFGQFF. The CDR3 DNA is TGTGCCAGCAAACCGGGACTAGGTTTTGGGCAGTTCTTC.

Here the CDR3 reads CASNRDLEETQYF. CDR3 DNA sequence: TGTGCCAGCAACCGGGACCTAGAAGAGACCCAGTACTTC. The rearrangement joins TRBV6-1 to TRBJ2-5; D assignment may be TRBD1 or TRBD2 (5 bases each). The CDR3 contains 13 residues. The germline V gene encodes CDR1 MNHNS and CDR2 SASEGT. Trimming stripped 7 bases from V and 3 bases from J, with 12 bases between.

In its sample, this clone was seen once. V and J are TRBV25-1 and TRBJ1-2, with D tentatively TRBD1 (6 bases). The CDR3 is 13 residues long. V was cut by 6 bases and J by 5 bases, with 13 bases left in between. Germline lookup yields CDR1 MGHDK and CDR2 SYGVNS. Here the CDR3 DNA reads TGTGCCAGCAGGCGGGGAAGGGGGTATGGCTACACCTTC. This codes for CASRRGRGYGYTF.

The chain is built from TRBV6-7 and TRBJ2-6; D is ambiguous. TRBV6-7 is an ORF for which the function is uncertain. Trimming shortened V by 5 bases and J by 5 bases, and 22 bases separated the two germline ends. The CDR3 loop spans 18 amino acids. The CDR3 sequence: CASSRALHLQSRANVLTF. DNA for the CDR3: TGTGCCAGCAGTCGCGCACTGCATTTACAAAGTCGGGCCAACGTCCTGACTTTC.

The rearrangement uses TRBV6-1 and TRBJ1-2; D remains unclear. This CDR3 has 14 residues. Per the germline V gene, CDR1 is MNHNS and CDR2 is SASEGT. The V gene lost 2 bases and the J gene lost 2 bases, with 9 bases spanning the gap. The CDR3 coding sequence is TGTGCCAGCAGTGAATCGGGGAACAACTATGGCTACACCTTC. As protein: CASSESGNNYGYTF.

The chain carries TRBV4-2 and TRBJ1-2; D unclear. Trimming removed 5 bases from V and 4 bases from J, with 11 bases in between. This CDR3 region has 13 residues. Germline values: CDR1 LGHNA, CDR2 YNFKEQ. This CDR3 reads CASSSGAGYGYTF. The CDR3, as DNA: TGTGCCAGCAGCTCGGGAGCGGGCTATGGCTACACCTTC.

The CDR3 loop reads CASSLGRAGGELFF. The CDR3 region has the DNA TGTGCCAGCAGCCTCGGGCGAGCCGGCGGGGAGCTGTTTTTT. The gene calls are TRBV7-9 and TRBJ2-2; D uncertain. Germline values: CDR1 SEHNR, CDR2 FQNEAQ (reference sequence). V was trimmed by 5 bases and J by 7 bases, leaving 14 bases between them. CDR3 length equals 14 residues.

V gene TRBV5-6 combines with J gene TRBJ2-7; D gene unclear. V was pared by 4 bases and J by 5 bases, with 7 bases between. CDR1 is SGHDT, CDR2 YYEEEE, per germline. This CDR3 is built from 11 residues. The CDR3 sequence is CASSLHDEQYF. Here the CDR3 DNA reads TGTGCCAGCAGCCTGCACGACGAGCAGTACTTC. Full variable domain (rest looked up from reference TRBV5-6 and TRBJ2-7): DAGVTQSPTHLIKTRGQQVTLRCSPKSGHDTVSWYQQALGQGPQFIFQYYEEEERQRGNFPDRFSGHQFPNYSSELNVNALLLGDSALYLCASSLHDEQYFGPGTRLTVT.

In regard to this clone: The identical CDR3 is also encoded by other nucleotide sequences in the sample. The chain is built from TRBV10-3 and TRBJ2-3; D is undetermined. The ends were cut back, 3 bases at V and 1 base at J, with 8 bases in the middle. This CDR3 is built from 14 residues. The germline gives CDR1 ENHRY, CDR2 SYGVKD. The chain's CDR3 is CAISDSQGTDTQYF. The CDR3 nucleotides are TGTGCCATCAGTGATTCTCAAGGCACAGATACGCAGTATTTT.

The J gene is TRBJ2-1, the V gene TRBV4-3; 10 bases line up with TRBD2. V was pared by 5 bases and J by 0 bases, with 4 bases of the junction left unmatched. Per germline, CDR1 LGHNA and CDR2 YSLEER. CDR3 length equals 16 residues. The CDR3 loop is CASSDSSGSSYNEQFF. The CDR3, as DNA: TGCGCCAGCAGCGACTCTAGCGGGAGCTCCTACAATGAGCAGTTCTTC.

V usage is TRBV7-9 and J usage is TRBJ1-1; D is unresolved. Germline V CDR1 and CDR2: SEHNR, FQNEAQ (reference sequence). The CDR3 has 14 amino acids. V was cut by 1 base and J by 1 base, with 7 bases left in between. The CDR3 sequence is CASSLVLENTEAFF. Written as DNA, the CDR3 is TGTGCCAGCAGCTTAGTCCTGGAGAACACTGAAGCTTTCTTT.

The genes are TRBV11-2 and TRBJ1-2; D is possibly TRBD1 (5 bases). The CDR3 spans 14 residues. V shed 5 bases and J shed 4 bases, with 14 bases lying between them. From germline, CDR1 is SGHAT and CDR2 FQNNGV. CDR3 in amino acids: CASSPNQGPYGYTF. The DNA for the CDR3 is TGTGCCAGCAGCCCCAACCAGGGACCCTATGGCTACACCTTC. Full variable domain (missing parts from reference TRBV11-2 and TRBJ1-2): EAGVAQSPRYKIIEKRQSVAFWCNPISGHATLYWYQQILGQGPKLLIQFQNNGVVDDSQLPKDRFSAERLKGVDSTLKIQPAKLEDSAVYLCASSPNQGPYGYTFGSGTRLTVV.

The chain couples TRBV5-4 to TRBJ2-3; TRBD1 aligns across 8 bases. V was clipped by 4 bases and J by 4 bases; unmatched bases: 17. There are 18 residues in the CDR3. Germline V gene lookup returns CDR1 SGHNT and CDR2 YYREEE (reference sequence). The CDR3 DNA reads TGTGCCAGCAGCCCCGGGGGTAGGGCAGGGGGCCGTCCAGATACGCAGTATTTT. Translated: CASSPGGRAGGRPDTQYF.

This chain uses TRBV20-1 with TRBJ2-7; D is unclear. With 3 bases removed from V and 2 bases from J, the gap between germline ends came to 5 bases. Germline V CDR1 and CDR2: DFQATT, SNEGSKA (reference sequence). The CDR3 spans 11 residues. This chain's CDR3 is CSASQTYEQYF. The DNA for the CDR3 is TGCAGTGCTAGTCAGACCTACGAGCAGTACTTC.

The CDR3 coding sequence is TGTGCCAGCAGTGCCCGGACTAGACGCGAGCAGTACTTC. Translated: CASSARTRREQYF. The chain combines TRBV6-1 with TRBJ2-7, with 7 bases identical to TRBD2. J gave up 6 bases and V 4 bases, and 6 bases lay outside the gene matches. The germline CDR1 and CDR2 sequences are MNHNS and SASEGT. CDR3 size: 13 residues.

The V call is TRBV5-1, the J call TRBJ1-1; weak D call: TRBD1 (5 bases). Germline V gene lookup returns CDR1 SGHRS and CDR2 YFSETQ. This CDR3 has 15 amino acids. V shed 0 bases and J shed 1 base, with 10 bases lying between them. The CDR3 region is CASSLGMTANTEAFF. Here the CDR3 DNA reads TGCGCCAGCAGCTTGGGGATGACAGCGAACACTGAAGCTTTCTTT.

The gene calls are TRBV19 and TRBJ2-7; 10 bases line up with TRBD2. CDR1 and CDR2 (germline): LNHDA, SQIVND (reference sequence). Trimming at V came to 11 bases and at J to 3 bases, leaving 13 bases not matched to a gene. The CDR3 runs 15 residues. The CDR3 DNA sequence: TGTGCCTCCATGGGGCAGCGGGAGGGCCTCTACGAGCAGTACTTC. It codes for CASMGQREGLYEQYF.

The CDR3 sequence: CASSRASVYEQYF. CDR3 coding DNA: TGCGCCAGCAGCCGGGCCAGCGTTTACGAGCAGTACTTC. The chain couples TRBV5-1 to TRBJ2-7, with D unclear. This CDR3 contains 13 residues. Germline-derived CDR1 and CDR2 are SGHRS and YFSETQ. The V and J ends lost 4 bases and 4 bases respectively, with 12 bases between them. Variable domain in full (rest from reference TRBV5-1 and TRBJ2-7): KAGVTQTPRYLIKTRGQQVTLSCSPISGHRSVSWYQQTPGQGLQFLFEYFSETQRNKGNFPGRFSGRQFSNSRSEMNVSTLELGDSALYLCASSRASVYEQYFGPGTRLTVT.